The sequence of this T cell receptor (beta chain) was determined in a study of blood T cell repertoires in COVID-19. Study information: Acute and convalescent COVID-19 samples came from the United States, Italy and Spain. The analysed material was cDNA or gDNA that came from T cells, B-cell-depleted T cells, or PBMCs.

This CDR3 region has 16 residues. Per germline, CDR1 LNHDA and CDR2 SQIVND (reference sequence). The V and J ends lost 3 bases and 2 bases respectively, with 14 bases between them. Original methodology: Cell counts per sample came from amplifying reference gene primers. Profiling relied on immunoSEQ multiplex PCR, and the TCRdb table lists in-frame clones only, not all of them. For V, J and clone size, that table is used; D and trimming come from the DNA. The repertoire consists of tens of thousands of clones, with 80% occurring once and the leading ten covering approximately 12%. Sequenced material: peripheral blood. This chain uses TRBV19 with TRBJ2-1, with a tentative D call TRBD2 (5 bases). The clonotype was recovered from a human donor in a cohort sampled during active COVID-19. In DNA form, the CDR3 reads TGTGCCAGTAGTATTCTACGGGCGGGTACCTACAATGAGCAGTTCTTC. Residues: CASSILRAGTYNEQFF.